What follows are 24 T cell receptor beta chains derived from one specimen sequenced in a study of cytomegalovirus exposure and HLA in healthy donors. Vbeta (60) and Jbeta (13) primers were used in the PCR. Assay used: immunoSEQ multiplex PCR; TCRdb lists only in-frame clones, some missing. The sample contains 100,000 to 120,000 clones, 67% of which appear only once. Input material: PBMCs. The receptors were gathered from a man aged 18 to 30 in good health and CMV-seropositive.

The J gene is TRBJ2-3, the V gene TRBV7-9; TRBD1 is a possible D gene (7 bases). The germline V gene encodes CDR1 SEHNR and CDR2 FQNEAQ (reference sequence). V was pared by 9 bases and J by 6 bases, with 16 bases between. The CDR3 contains 13 residues. The CDR3: CASTEGARDTQYF. The CDR3 DNA is TGTGCCAGTACGGAGGGGGCTAGGGATACGCAGTATTTT.

The CDR3 coding sequence is TGTGCCAGCAGTGAATTACAGCCTCGAGGCTACACCTTC. As protein: CASSELQPRGYTF. The rearrangement joins TRBV6-1 to TRBJ1-2, with D uncertain. The CDR3 covers 13 residues. With 2 bases removed from V and 8 bases from J, the gap between germline ends came to 12 bases. Germline assignment: CDR1 MNHNS and CDR2 SASEGT.

This chain joins TRBV6-1 and TRBJ1-5; 9 bases map to TRBD1. Germline loops: CDR1 MNHNS, CDR2 SASEGT. The CDR3 runs to 13 residues. Unmatched junction bases numbered 4, after V lost 6 bases and J lost 7 bases. CDR3 in DNA: TGTGCCAGCAGCAGACAGGGGGGCCAGCCCCAGCATTTT. It translates to CASSRQGGQPQHF.

CDR3 DNA sequence: TGTGCCAGCAGTCCGGGACAGGGAAATTCACCCCTCCACTTT. It is translated as CASSPGQGNSPLHF. The chain couples TRBV27 to TRBJ1-6, with 9 bases fitting TRBD1. Germline lookup yields CDR1 MNHEY and CDR2 SMNVEV (reference sequence). CDR3 size: 14 residues. The trim removed 5 bases at V and 7 bases at J, leaving 3 bases unmatched.

This clone has a handful of counts. V and J are TRBV19 and TRBJ2-2; 10 bases align to TRBD1. Unmatched junction bases numbered 12, after V lost 10 bases and J lost 13 bases. There are 13 residues in the CDR3. CDR1 LNHDA and CDR2 SQIVND come from the germline V gene (reference sequence). For the CDR3, the DNA is TGTGCCACCAAGGACAGGGGGGAGCTGGGGCTGTTTTTT. Protein: CATKDRGELGLFF.

This rearrangement joins TRBV10-3 to TRBJ2-3; 8 bases are shared with TRBD1. V was clipped by 4 bases and J by 1 base; unmatched bases: 1. The CDR3 spans 14 residues. Germline V CDR1 and CDR2: ENHRY, SYGVKD. The DNA of the CDR3 is TGTGCCATCAGTGTGGGACAGGGCACAGATACGCAGTATTTT. This codes for CAISVGQGTDTQYF.

V usage is TRBV5-1 and J usage is TRBJ2-2, with 9 positions matching TRBD1. Trimming took 4 bases from V and 5 from J; bases not matched to a gene: 9. The CDR3 spans 16 residues. CDR1 is SGHRS and CDR2 is YFSETQ in the germline V gene. DNA of the CDR3: TGCGCCAGCAGCCCTTCCGGGACAGGGCAAACCGGGGAGCTGTTTTTT. Translating it yields CASSPSGTGQTGELFF.

The CDR3 protein is CASRGTPLAKNIQYF. For the CDR3, the DNA is TGTGCCAGCAGGGGGACACCTCTAGCCAAAAACATTCAGTACTTC. The chain uses TRBV2 and TRBJ2-4; possibly TRBD1 for D (6 bases). Trimming left V 6 bases short and J 0 bases short, with 12 bases between. The length of the CDR3 is 15 residues. From germline, CDR1 is SNHLY and CDR2 FYNNEI.

The genes are TRBV28 and TRBJ2-7; the D gene is possibly TRBD2 (5 bases). The CDR3 is 16 residues long. CDR1 and CDR2 from the germline V gene are MDHEN and SYDVKM. The germline V and J ends were trimmed by 6 bases and 7 bases, with 25 bases remaining between them. The chain's CDR3 is CASSPTGITVSGEQYV. CDR3 DNA sequence: TGTGCCAGCAGCCCAACTGGGATAACGGTCTCGGGGGAGCAGTACGTC.

The chain uses TRBV6-1 and TRBJ2-1, with a weak D call TRBD1 (6 bases). The CDR3 is 16 amino acids. The germline gives CDR1 MNHNS, CDR2 SASEGT. Trimming left V 2 bases short and J 0 bases short, with 11 bases between. For the CDR3, the DNA is TGTGCCAGCAGTGAATGGGGACAATCCTCCTACAATGAGCAGTTCTTC. It translates to CASSEWGQSSYNEQFF.

V gene TRBV10-1 combines with J gene TRBJ2-7; 7 nucleotides line up with TRBD2. Germline V gives CDR1 WNHNN, CDR2 SYGVQD (reference sequence). This CDR3 is 13 amino acids long. V gave up 4 bases and J gave up 6 bases; unmatched junction bases: 6. This chain's CDR3 is CASSGAGSGEQYF. The CDR3 bases are TGCGCCAGCAGTGGAGCGGGGTCGGGCGAGCAGTACTTC.

CDR3 in amino acids: CASNGQGKSTDTQYF. The CDR3 nucleotides are TGTGCCAGCAATGGACAGGGGAAGAGCACAGATACGCAGTATTTT. V and J are TRBV7-2 and TRBJ2-3; 9 bases map to TRBD1. CDR3 length: 15 amino acids. Germline lookup yields CDR1 SGHTA and CDR2 FQGNSA. Germline trimming cut 7 bases from V and 0 bases from J; bases unmatched to any gene: 5. The variable domain in full, completed from reference TRBV7-2 and TRBJ2-3, reads GAGVSQSPSNKVTEKGKDVELRCDPISGHTALYWYRQSLGQGLEFLIYFQGNSAPDKSGLPSDRFSAERTGGSVSTLTIQRTQQEDSAVYLCASNGQGKSTDTQYFGPGTRLTVL.

The chain employs TRBV5-1 and TRBJ2-7; D might be TRBD2 (6 bases). This CDR3 is built from 14 residues. V gave up 4 bases and J gave up 4 bases, with 15 bases separating them. The germline V gene has CDR1 SGHRS and CDR2 YFSETQ. The CDR3 loop is CASSSRGLNYEQYF. DNA for the CDR3: TGCGCCAGCAGCAGTAGGGGACTCAATTACGAGCAGTACTTC. Based on the CDR3 plus reference TRBV5-1 and TRBJ2-7, the full variable domain is KAGVTQTPRYLIKTRGQQVTLSCSPISGHRSVSWYQQTPGQGLQFLFEYFSETQRNKGNFPGRFSGRQFSNSRSEMNVSTLELGDSALYLCASSSRGLNYEQYFGPGTRLTVT.

The rearrangement links TRBV4-1 to TRBJ1-1, with a tentative D call TRBD1 (5 bases). Trimming removed 4 bases at V and 6 bases at J, with 15 bases between. In germline, CDR1 is MGHRA, CDR2 YSYEKL. The CDR3 totals 14 residues. For the CDR3, the DNA is TGCGCCAGCAGCCTCGGTGGGCAGGGTCCTGAAGCTTTCTTT. It is translated as CASSLGGQGPEAFF.

This chain uses TRBV4-1 with TRBJ2-7; D possibly corresponds to TRBD2 (6 bases). CDR3 length equals 13 residues. CDR1 and CDR2 (germline): MGHRA, YSYEKL. Trimming took off 4 bases at V and 7 bases at J, with 14 bases between the two ends. CDR3 sequence reads: CASSPYRGREQYF. For the CDR3, the DNA is TGCGCCAGCAGCCCTTACCGGGGGAGGGAGCAGTACTTC.

The chain links TRBV29-1 to TRBJ1-4; D may be TRBD1 (5 bases). The V end lost 4 bases, the J end lost 0 bases, and 6 bases lay between the germline ends. Germline lookup yields CDR1 SQVTM and CDR2 ANQGSEA. The CDR3 has 13 residues. The CDR3 spells CSVATATNEKLFF. The CDR3 DNA reads TGCAGCGTTGCGACAGCAACTAATGAAAAACTGTTTTTT.

The rearrangement links TRBV5-1 to TRBJ2-3, with D possibly being TRBD2 (5 bases). The CDR3 runs 15 residues. Looked up from germline, CDR1 is SGHRS and CDR2 is YFSETQ. Trimming stripped 2 bases from V and 0 bases from J, with 10 bases between. The CDR3 region is CASSFGGRSTDTQYF. The CDR3 bases are TGCGCCAGCAGCTTTGGCGGGCGGAGCACAGATACGCAGTATTTT.

V gene TRBV5-4 combines with J gene TRBJ1-6; D might be TRBD1 (6 bases). Germline CDR1 is SGHNT and CDR2 is YYREEE (reference sequence). V was trimmed by 0 bases and J by 9 bases, leaving 22 bases between them. The CDR3 spans 18 residues. CDR3 in DNA: TGTGCCAGCAGCTTGGGGCAGGGGAGTTCGTCGTCCCTTTCACCCCTCCACTTT. Its translation: CASSLGQGSSSSLSPLHF.

The rearrangement links TRBV2 to TRBJ1-5, with 8 bases aligning to TRBD1. Trimming at V came to 4 bases and at J to 2 bases, leaving 19 bases not matched to a gene. Germline V gene data show CDR1 as SNHLY and CDR2 as FYNNEI. CDR3 length: 20 amino acids. The CDR3 here is CASSVKQGARVGVGNQPQHF. The CDR3, as DNA: TGTGCCAGCAGTGTCAAGCAGGGGGCAAGGGTCGGTGTGGGCAATCAGCCCCAGCATTTT.

The chain recombines TRBV6-6 with TRBJ1-3, with D possibly matching TRBD1 (6 bases). V shed 5 bases and J shed 0 bases, with 8 bases lying between them. The V gene's germline CDR1 is MNHNY and CDR2 SVGAGI (reference sequence). CDR3 length: 14 residues. CDR3 in DNA: TGTGCCAGCAGTGGACAGCTCTCTGGAAACACCATATATTTT. This encodes CASSGQLSGNTIYF.

V usage is TRBV9 and J usage is TRBJ1-4; TRBD1 aligns across 9 bases. CDR3 length: 15 amino acids. J was trimmed by 8 bases and V by 0 bases; bases with no gene match: 5. Germline V gene data show CDR1 as SGDLS and CDR2 as YYNGEE. The CDR3 DNA reads TGTGCCAGCAGCGTAGGGGACAGGGACACGGAAAAACTGTTTTTT. Protein product: CASSVGDRDTEKLFF. The whole variable domain, remainder taken from reference TRBV9 and TRBJ1-4, is DSGVTQTPKHLITATGQRVTLRCSPRSGDLSVYWYQQSLDQGLQFLIQYYNGEERAKGNILERFSAQQFPDLHSELNLSSLELGDSALYFCASSVGDRDTEKLFFGSGTQLSVL.

This clone was counted between two and nine times. The V gene is TRBV7-9, the J gene TRBJ2-1; 11 nucleotides match TRBD2. Germline V gene sequence: CDR1 SEHNR, CDR2 FQNEAQ (reference sequence). The junction had 7 bases not matched to a gene; V was cut back by 8 bases and J by 10 bases. This CDR3 spans 13 amino acids. Here the CDR3 reads CASRIAGGYEQFF. The CDR3 coding sequence is TGTGCCAGCCGGATAGCGGGGGGGTACGAGCAGTTCTTC.

This sequence joins TRBV30 and TRBJ2-7, with D maybe TRBD2 (6 bases). Between the trimmed V and J ends, which lost 5 bases and 1 base, there was a span of 12 bases. The CDR3 runs 13 residues. Germline CDR1 is GTSNPN and CDR2 is SVGIG (reference sequence). The chain's CDR3 is CAWASGASYEQYF. The CDR3 coding sequence is TGTGCCTGGGCGTCGGGAGCATCCTACGAGCAGTACTTC.

The J gene is TRBJ1-5, the V gene TRBV6-1; D is perhaps TRBD1 (5 bases). This CDR3 has 15 amino acids. The germline CDR1 and CDR2 sequences are MNHNS and SASEGT. Trimming pared 6 bases from V and 0 bases from J, leaving 12 bases between. As DNA, the CDR3 is TGTGCCAGCAGACTTCAGGGCTATAGCAATCAGCCCCAGCATTTT. Translated, it gives CASRLQGYSNQPQHF.